Below, one T cell receptor beta chain is given with its context. Antigen specificity is unknown. Germline values: CDR1 MDHEN, CDR2 SYDVKM. This CDR3 is 14 amino acids long. Unmatched junction bases numbered 3, after V lost 6 bases and J lost 3 bases. CD45RO negativity and positive selection for CCR7 defined naive CD8 cells, a population that excluded terminally differentiated effector memory CD45RA+ cells. This specimen belongs to a study of shared clonotypes between healthy human individuals. Overall study findings and caveats: Large sequencing depth failed to make sorted-subset sequencing complete, rarefaction showed.

Profiled with immunoSEQ multiplex PCR; TCRdb holds only in-frame clones, not every one. Of around 1,900,000 clones in the sample, 93% were seen once. Sequencing was carried out using naive CD8+ T cells from PBMCs. V gene TRBV28 combines with J gene TRBJ1-4, with 8 bases identical to TRBD1. The receptor was derived from a man between 18 and 29 years old in good health. Some clones in this sample may be carry-over from other donors' samples. CDR3 sequence reads: CASRGRGPNEKLFF. CDR3 sequence (DNA): TGTGCCAGCAGGGGCAGGGGGCCTAATGAAAAACTGTTTTTT.